The rows below give T cell receptor beta chains drawn from one sample of a study of response to subunit inactivated influenza vaccine. TCRdb redid the calling of the RT-PCR reads with MiXCR, one entry per CDR3 protein. The sample consists of about 520,000 distinct CDR3 sequences, around 25% of them appearing once. Specimen: CD4+ T cells sorted from PBMCs, collected roughly 5 days after vaccination. The receptors were gathered from a man between 50 and 59 years old who received an inactivated influenza vaccine. CDR3s include the opening cysteine and the closing phenylalanine or tryptophan. The order of the fields is J gene, V gene, CDR3 protein.

j_gene: TRBJ1-2; v_gene: TRBV20-1; CDR3aa: CSARVGPNHYGYTF
j_gene: TRBJ2-3; v_gene: TRBV4-3; CDR3aa: CASSQAYSRTDTQYF
j_gene: TRBJ1-1; v_gene: TRBV30; CDR3aa: CAWNRGLNTEAFF
j_gene: TRBJ2-1; v_gene: TRBV20-1; CDR3aa: CSANSGGATEFF
j_gene: TRBJ2-7; v_gene: TRBV10-3; CDR3aa: CAISESKRRSEQYF
j_gene: TRBJ2-3; v_gene: TRBV27; CDR3aa: CASSSRQSSTDTQYF
j_gene: TRBJ2-5; v_gene: TRBV20-1; CDR3aa: CSARVLNQETQYF
j_gene: TRBJ1-1; v_gene: TRBV5-6; CDR3aa: CASSWEGGEAFF
j_gene: TRBJ2-3; v_gene: TRBV20-1; CDR3aa: CSASSGGSTDTQYF
j_gene: TRBJ2-1; v_gene: TRBV10-2; CDR3aa: CASSEFSGRASNEQFF
j_gene: TRBJ2-3; v_gene: TRBV20-1; CDR3aa: CSAASGRSADTQYF
j_gene: TRBJ2-7; v_gene: TRBV6-5; CDR3aa: CASSSIRGSYEQYF
j_gene: TRBJ2-2; v_gene: TRBV20-1; CDR3aa: CSARSLAGTNTGELFF
j_gene: TRBJ1-6; v_gene: TRBV6-5; CDR3aa: CASSRANSPLHF
j_gene: TRBJ1-6; v_gene: TRBV5-5; CDR3aa: CASSLDRGWYSPLHF
j_gene: TRBJ1-6; v_gene: TRBV29-1; CDR3aa: CSVSKGDYNSPLHF
j_gene: TRBJ1-5; v_gene: TRBV11-2; CDR3aa: CASSSDLKRNQPQHF
j_gene: TRBJ1-1; v_gene: TRBV4-3; CDR3aa: CASSQEGGVNTEAFF
j_gene: TRBJ2-3; v_gene: TRBV20-1; CDR3aa: CSARGRLAGKDTQYF
j_gene: TRBJ1-1; v_gene: TRBV13; CDR3aa: CASSLFRQPNTEASF
j_gene: TRBJ2-2; v_gene: TRBV9; CDR3aa: CASSPRAIGGELFF
j_gene: TRBJ1-5; v_gene: TRBV6-2/TRBV6-3; CDR3aa: CASNYGGNNQPQHF
j_gene: TRBJ1-5; v_gene: TRBV20-1; CDR3aa: CSARVRRGEHQPQHF
j_gene: TRBJ2-5; v_gene: TRBV5-1; CDR3aa: CASSLRVAGEETQYF
j_gene: TRBJ1-2; v_gene: TRBV24-1; CDR3aa: CATSDVSQGYTF
j_gene: TRBJ2-7; v_gene: TRBV20-1; CDR3aa: CSALSLGPNEQYF
j_gene: TRBJ2-5; v_gene: TRBV4-1; CDR3aa: CASSKGGGVNQETQYF
j_gene: TRBJ2-7; v_gene: TRBV7-2; CDR3aa: CASSLGTQNALYF
j_gene: TRBJ1-5; v_gene: TRBV29-1; CDR3aa: CSVRGSNSNQPQHF
j_gene: TRBJ2-6; v_gene: TRBV4-2; CDR3aa: CASSQDVGSGANVLTF
j_gene: TRBJ2-2; v_gene: TRBV30; CDR3aa: CACRDRGSNTGELFF
j_gene: TRBJ1-1; v_gene: TRBV12-3/TRBV12-4; CDR3aa: CASSFGGEGGLAFF
j_gene: TRBJ2-7; v_gene: TRBV20-1; CDR3aa: CSAGDRGPYEQYF
j_gene: TRBJ2-5; v_gene: TRBV9; CDR3aa: CASSVEGGLEETQYF
j_gene: TRBJ2-5; v_gene: TRBV4-1; CDR3aa: CASSHVTGGETQYF
j_gene: TRBJ2-3; v_gene: TRBV6-2/TRBV6-3; CDR3aa: CASSHPGRRGQGGTQYF
j_gene: TRBJ2-2; v_gene: TRBV10-3; CDR3aa: CAISTGYSAGELFF
j_gene: TRBJ1-3; v_gene: TRBV10-2; CDR3aa: CASSGGHLVGNTIYF
j_gene: TRBJ2-2; v_gene: TRBV4-3; CDR3aa: CASSHNAFTNTGELFF
j_gene: TRBJ1-4; v_gene: TRBV2; CDR3aa: CASQGGNEKLFF
j_gene: TRBJ2-5; v_gene: TRBV24-1; CDR3aa: CATSDAQVFGTQYF
j_gene: TRBJ1-6; v_gene: TRBV25-1; CDR3aa: CASSVSGTGVDSPLHF
j_gene: TRBJ2-5; v_gene: TRBV10-3; CDR3aa: CAITARQGGIQETQYF
j_gene: TRBJ2-7; v_gene: TRBV7-2; CDR3aa: CASKGGVYEQYF
j_gene: TRBJ2-1; v_gene: TRBV20-1; CDR3aa: CSARATGGLARNEQFF
j_gene: TRBJ1-1; v_gene: TRBV4-3; CDR3aa: CASSQDAQGYTEAFF
j_gene: TRBJ2-5; v_gene: TRBV18; CDR3aa: CASSPQRETQYF
j_gene: TRBJ1-4; v_gene: TRBV21-1; CDR3aa: CATQFNRVREKLFF
j_gene: TRBJ2-7; v_gene: TRBV29-1; CDR3aa: CSVGSRIDEQYF
j_gene: TRBJ1-6; v_gene: TRBV5-1; CDR3aa: CASSQEGPRNSPLHF
j_gene: TRBJ2-1; v_gene: TRBV15; CDR3aa: CATSRSSGVYNEQFF
j_gene: TRBJ2-5; v_gene: TRBV6-2/TRBV6-3; CDR3aa: CASSTPWDRGAEETQYF
j_gene: TRBJ2-2; v_gene: TRBV5-1; CDR3aa: CASSSGTSANTGELFF
j_gene: TRBJ2-4; v_gene: TRBV5-1; CDR3aa: CASSLSYAKNIQYF
j_gene: TRBJ2-2; v_gene: TRBV5-1; CDR3aa: CASSFRGTSKARELFF
j_gene: TRBJ2-7; v_gene: TRBV6-2/TRBV6-3; CDR3aa: CASSNRDGEASYEQYF
j_gene: TRBJ1-1; v_gene: TRBV5-1; CDR3aa: CASSLGAVNTEAFF
j_gene: TRBJ1-2; v_gene: TRBV27; CDR3aa: CATGAGVSATRPYGYTF